This T cell receptor (beta chain) was captured in a study of T cell changes during pregnancy in multiple sclerosis. The CDR3 is made up of 16 amino acids. Germline assignment: CDR1 SGHNT and CDR2 YYREEE (reference sequence). V lost 2 bases, J lost 2 bases, and 6 bases stayed unmatched. Clones were read by immunoSEQ multiplex PCR, and TCRdb kept only the in-frame ones, dropping some. The table includes approximately 88,000 clones, around 94% detected once. The chain links TRBV5-4 to TRBJ2-7; TRBD2 agrees at 11 bases. The starting material was peripheral blood, obtained in the third trimester of pregnancy. The source is a female donor with multiple sclerosis, enrolled in a pregnancy study. The CDR3 loop reads CASSFSLAGGPYEQYF. In DNA form, the CDR3 reads TGTGCCAGCAGCTTTTCCTTAGCGGGAGGGCCCTACGAGCAGTACTTC.